Here is one T cell receptor (beta chain) with its context. Trimming stripped 8 bases from V and 1 base from J, with 11 bases between. The CDR3 is made up of 13 amino acids. The data were taken from a study of control samples from healthy donors and cancer patients. Using immunoSEQ multiplex PCR, the repertoire was profiled, and TCRdb retains in-frame clones only, with some absent. The sample includes 80,000 or so clones, about 93% seen only once; the top ten take 6.2%. V is TRBV12-3 or TRBV12-4 and J is TRBJ1-1; unclear D gene. Sequencing used blood. The origin of this receptor is a middle-aged woman in good health. CDR3 residues: CASSLAANTEAFF. The CDR3 region has the DNA TGTGCCAGCTCCCTGGCAGCGAACACTGAAGCTTTCTTT.